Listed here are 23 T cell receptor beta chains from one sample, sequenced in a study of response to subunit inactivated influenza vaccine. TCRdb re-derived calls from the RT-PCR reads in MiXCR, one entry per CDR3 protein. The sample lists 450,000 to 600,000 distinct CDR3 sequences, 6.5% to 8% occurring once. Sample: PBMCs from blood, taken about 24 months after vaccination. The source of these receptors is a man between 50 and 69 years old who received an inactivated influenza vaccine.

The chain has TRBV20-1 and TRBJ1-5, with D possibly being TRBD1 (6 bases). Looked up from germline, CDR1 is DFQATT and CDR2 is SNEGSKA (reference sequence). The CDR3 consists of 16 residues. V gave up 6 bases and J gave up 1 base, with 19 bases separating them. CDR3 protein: CSALVGGALSNQPQHF. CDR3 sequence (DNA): TGCAGTGCCCTAGTTGGGGGCGCTCTCAGCAATCAGCCCCAGCATTTT.

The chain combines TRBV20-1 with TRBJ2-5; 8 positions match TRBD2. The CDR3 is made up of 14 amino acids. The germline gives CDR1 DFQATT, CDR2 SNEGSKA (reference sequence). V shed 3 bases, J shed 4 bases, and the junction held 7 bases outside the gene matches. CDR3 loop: CSASWVAGTETQYF. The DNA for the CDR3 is TGCAGTGCTAGCTGGGTAGCGGGGACAGAGACCCAGTACTTC.

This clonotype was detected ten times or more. The CDR3 coding sequence is TGTGCCAGCAGCCAAGCCGGGACAGGGGGCAATCAGCCCCAGCATTTT. The encoded protein is CASSQAGTGGNQPQHF. The V and J genes are TRBV4-2 and TRBJ1-5; 10 nucleotides line up with TRBD1. V shed 1 base, J shed 2 bases, and the junction held 2 bases outside the gene matches. Per the germline V gene, CDR1 is LGHNA and CDR2 is YNFKEQ. This CDR3 has 16 residues.

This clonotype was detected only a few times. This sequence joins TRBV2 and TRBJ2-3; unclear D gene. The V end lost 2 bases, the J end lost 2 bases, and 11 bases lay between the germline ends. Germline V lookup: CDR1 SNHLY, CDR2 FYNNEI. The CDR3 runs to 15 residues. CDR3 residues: CASSEYRRVTDTQYF. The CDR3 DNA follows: TGTGCCAGCAGTGAATATCGAAGGGTCACAGATACGCAGTATTTT.

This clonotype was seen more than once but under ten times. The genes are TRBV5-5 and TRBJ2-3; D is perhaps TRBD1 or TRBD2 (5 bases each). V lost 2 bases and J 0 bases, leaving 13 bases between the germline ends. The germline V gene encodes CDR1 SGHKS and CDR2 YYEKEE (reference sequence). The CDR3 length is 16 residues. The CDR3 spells CASSFQGRASTDTQYF. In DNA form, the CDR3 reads TGTGCCAGCAGCTTTCAGGGACGGGCTAGCACAGATACGCAGTATTTT.

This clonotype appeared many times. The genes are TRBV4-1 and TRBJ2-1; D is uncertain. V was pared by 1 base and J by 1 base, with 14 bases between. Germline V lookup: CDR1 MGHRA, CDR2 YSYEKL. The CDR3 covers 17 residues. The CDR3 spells CASSQADLLGSYNEQFF. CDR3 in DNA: TGCGCCAGCAGCCAAGCGGATTTATTAGGGTCCTACAATGAGCAGTTCTTC.

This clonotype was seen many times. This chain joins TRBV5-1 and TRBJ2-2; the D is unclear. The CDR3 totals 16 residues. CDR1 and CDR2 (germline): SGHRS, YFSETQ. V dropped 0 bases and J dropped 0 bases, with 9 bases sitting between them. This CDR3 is CASSLGSGANTGELFF. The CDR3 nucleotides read TGCGCCAGCAGCTTGGGGTCAGGAGCGAACACCGGGGAGCTGTTTTTT.

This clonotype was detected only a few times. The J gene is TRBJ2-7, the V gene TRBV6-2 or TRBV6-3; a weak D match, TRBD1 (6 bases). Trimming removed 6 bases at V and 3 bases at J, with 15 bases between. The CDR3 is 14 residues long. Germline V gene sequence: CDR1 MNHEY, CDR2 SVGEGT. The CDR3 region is CASRDPGQRYEQYF. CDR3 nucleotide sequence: TGTGCCAGCAGAGACCCTGGACAGCGCTACGAGCAGTACTTC.

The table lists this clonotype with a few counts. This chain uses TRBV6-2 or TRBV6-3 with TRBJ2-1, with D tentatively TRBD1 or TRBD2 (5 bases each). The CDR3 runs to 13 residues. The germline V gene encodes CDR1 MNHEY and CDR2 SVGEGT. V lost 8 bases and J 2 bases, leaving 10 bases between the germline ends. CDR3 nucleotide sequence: TGTGCCAGCCAAGGGACCCCCTACAATGAGCAGTTCTTC. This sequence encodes CASQGTPYNEQFF.

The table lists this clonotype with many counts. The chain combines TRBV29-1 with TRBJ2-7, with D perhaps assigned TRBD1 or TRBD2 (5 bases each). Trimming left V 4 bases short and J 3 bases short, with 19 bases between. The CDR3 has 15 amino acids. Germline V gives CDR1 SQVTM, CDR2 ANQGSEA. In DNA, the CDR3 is TGCAGCGTTGGAAAGCTACTGGGACGGAGCTACGAGCAGTACTTC. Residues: CSVGKLLGRSYEQYF.

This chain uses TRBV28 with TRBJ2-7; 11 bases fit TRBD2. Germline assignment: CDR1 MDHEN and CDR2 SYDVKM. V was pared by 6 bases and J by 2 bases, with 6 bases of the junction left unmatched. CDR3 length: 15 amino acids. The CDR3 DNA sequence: TGTGCCAGCAGCACTGGGACTAGCGGTCCCTACGAGCAGTACTTC. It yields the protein CASSTGTSGPYEQYF.

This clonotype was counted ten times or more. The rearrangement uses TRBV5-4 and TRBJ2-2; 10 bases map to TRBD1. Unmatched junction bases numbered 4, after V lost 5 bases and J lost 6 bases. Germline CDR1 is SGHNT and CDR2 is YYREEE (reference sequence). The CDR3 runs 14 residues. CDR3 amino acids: CASRRDRGSGELFF. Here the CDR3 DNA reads TGTGCCAGCAGGCGGGACAGGGGTTCCGGGGAGCTGTTTTTT.

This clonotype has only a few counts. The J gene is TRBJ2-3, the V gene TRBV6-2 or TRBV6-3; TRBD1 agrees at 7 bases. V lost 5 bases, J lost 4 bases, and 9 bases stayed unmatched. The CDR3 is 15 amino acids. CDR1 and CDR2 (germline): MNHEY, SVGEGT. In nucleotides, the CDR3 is TGTGCCAGCAGTACTAAAGGGGGCATCGCAGATACGCAGTATTTT. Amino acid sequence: CASSTKGGIADTQYF.

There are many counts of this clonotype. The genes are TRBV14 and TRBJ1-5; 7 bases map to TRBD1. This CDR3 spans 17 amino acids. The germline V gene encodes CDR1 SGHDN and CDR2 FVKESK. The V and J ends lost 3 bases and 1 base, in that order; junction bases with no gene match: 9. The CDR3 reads CASSHRGQVRSNQPQHF. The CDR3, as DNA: TGTGCCAGCAGCCACCGTGGACAGGTCCGGAGCAATCAGCCCCAGCATTTT.

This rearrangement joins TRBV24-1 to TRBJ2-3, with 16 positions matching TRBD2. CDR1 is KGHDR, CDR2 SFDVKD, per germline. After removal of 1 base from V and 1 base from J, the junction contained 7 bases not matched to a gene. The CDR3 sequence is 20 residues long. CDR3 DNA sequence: TGTGCCACCAGTGATTTACCGGGACTAGCGGGGGGGCGCGGCACAGATACGCAGTATTTT. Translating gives CATSDLPGLAGGRGTDTQYF.

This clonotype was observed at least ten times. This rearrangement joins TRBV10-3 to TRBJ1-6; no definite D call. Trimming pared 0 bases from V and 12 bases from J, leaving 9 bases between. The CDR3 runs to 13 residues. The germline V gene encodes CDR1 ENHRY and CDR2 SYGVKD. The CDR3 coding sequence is TGTGCCATCAGTGAGTCCCCCAGACAACCCCTCCACTTT. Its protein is CAISESPRQPLHF.

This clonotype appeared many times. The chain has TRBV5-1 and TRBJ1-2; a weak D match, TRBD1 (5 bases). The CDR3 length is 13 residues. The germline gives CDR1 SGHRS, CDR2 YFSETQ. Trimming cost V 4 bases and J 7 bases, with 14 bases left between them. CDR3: CASSIDSSSGYTF. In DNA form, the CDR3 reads TGCGCCAGCAGCATAGACAGCTCCTCTGGCTACACCTTC.

CDR3 in DNA: TGTGCCACAACGGCAACTGGGGCCAACGTCCTGACTTTC. Translated, it gives CATTATGANVLTF. The chain is built from TRBV28 and TRBJ2-6; D remains ambiguous. This CDR3 region has 13 residues. The V gene lost 10 bases and the J gene lost 2 bases, with 9 bases spanning the gap. CDR1 is MDHEN and CDR2 is SYDVKM in the germline V gene.

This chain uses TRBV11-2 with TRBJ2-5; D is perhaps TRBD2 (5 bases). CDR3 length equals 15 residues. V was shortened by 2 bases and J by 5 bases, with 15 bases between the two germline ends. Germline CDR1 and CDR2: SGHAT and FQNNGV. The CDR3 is CASSLRQARRETQYF. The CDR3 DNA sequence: TGTGCCAGCAGCTTAAGGCAGGCTAGGAGGGAGACCCAGTACTTC.

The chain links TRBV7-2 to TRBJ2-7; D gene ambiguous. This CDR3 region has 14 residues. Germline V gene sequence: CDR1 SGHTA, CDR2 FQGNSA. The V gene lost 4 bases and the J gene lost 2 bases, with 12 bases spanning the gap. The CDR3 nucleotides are TGTGCCAGCAGCTCCAGCTATGGGGCCTACGAGCAGTACTTC. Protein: CASSSSYGAYEQYF.

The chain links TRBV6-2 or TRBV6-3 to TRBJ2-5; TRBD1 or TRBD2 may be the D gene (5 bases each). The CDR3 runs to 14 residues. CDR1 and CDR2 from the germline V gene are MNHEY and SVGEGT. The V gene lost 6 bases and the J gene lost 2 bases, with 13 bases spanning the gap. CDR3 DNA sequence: TGTGCCAGCAGGCCGGGACCCTCTCAAGAGACCCAGTACTTC. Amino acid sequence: CASRPGPSQETQYF.

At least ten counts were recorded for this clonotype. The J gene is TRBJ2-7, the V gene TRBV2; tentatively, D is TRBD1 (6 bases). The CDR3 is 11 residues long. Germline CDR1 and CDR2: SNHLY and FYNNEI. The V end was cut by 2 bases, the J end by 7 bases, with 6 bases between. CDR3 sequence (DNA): TGTGCCAGCAGTGAAAGGGGGGAGCAGTACTTC. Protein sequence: CASSERGEQYF. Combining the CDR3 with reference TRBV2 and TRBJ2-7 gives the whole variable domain EPEVTQTPSHQVTQMGQEVILRCVPISNHLYFYWYRQILGQKVEFLVSFYNNEISEKSEIFDDQFSVERPDGSNFTLKIRSTKLEDSAMYFCASSERGEQYFGPGTRLTVT.

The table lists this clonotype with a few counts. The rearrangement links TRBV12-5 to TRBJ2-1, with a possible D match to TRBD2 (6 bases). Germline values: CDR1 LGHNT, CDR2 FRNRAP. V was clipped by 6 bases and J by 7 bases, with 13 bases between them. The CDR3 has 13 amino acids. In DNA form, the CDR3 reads TGTGCTAGTGGGCTCCCTGGGGGGAATGAGCAGTTCTTC. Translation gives CASGLPGGNEQFF.